This entry lists 30 T cell receptor beta chains sequenced from one sample in a study of blood T cell repertoires in COVID-19. The method was immunoSEQ multiplex PCR; TCRdb's version includes in-frame clones alone and lacks a portion of them. The sample has tens of thousands of clones; more than 75% are singletons. Sequences were obtained from peripheral blood. Receptors originate from a woman older than 75 with active or convalescent COVID-19.

The rearrangement uses TRBV15 and TRBJ2-3; D is ambiguous. The CDR3 is made up of 15 amino acids. V lost 0 bases and J 5 bases, leaving 12 bases between the germline ends. Germline-derived CDR1 and CDR2 are LNHNV and YYDKDF (reference sequence). CDR3 residues: CATSRESPPGDTQYF. As DNA, the CDR3 is TGTGCCACCAGCAGAGAATCCCCCCCGGGAGATACGCAGTATTTT.

In its sample, this clone was seen once. CDR3 protein: CASTGGGVANTGELFF. CDR3 sequence (DNA): TGTGCCAGTACAGGGGGCGGGGTTGCGAACACCGGGGAGCTGTTTTTT. V is TRBV19 and J is TRBJ2-2; TRBD1 aligns across 8 bases. Germline V gives CDR1 LNHDA, CDR2 SQIVND (reference sequence). The V and J ends lost 7 bases and 0 bases, in that order; junction bases with no gene match: 7. This CDR3 contains 16 residues.

The chain combines TRBV7-2 with TRBJ2-1; 12 bases map to TRBD2. Germline trimming cut 6 bases from V and 8 bases from J; bases unmatched to any gene: 14. The CDR3 spans 17 residues. Germline V gene data show CDR1 as SGHTA and CDR2 as FQGNSA. The CDR3 spells CASSHGLAGRHRDEQFF. CDR3 sequence (DNA): TGTGCCAGCAGTCACGGACTAGCGGGGCGACATCGGGATGAGCAGTTCTTC.

The chain carries TRBV5-1 and TRBJ2-6; the D is unclear. Germline values: CDR1 SGHRS, CDR2 YFSETQ. With 2 bases removed from V and 4 bases from J, the gap between germline ends came to 7 bases. The CDR3 has 14 residues. The CDR3: CASSLTAGANVLTF. CDR3 nucleotides: TGCGCCAGCAGCTTAACAGCCGGGGCCAACGTCCTGACTTTC.

This clone was seen repeatedly, ten times or more. The chain combines TRBV29-1 with TRBJ1-4; D uncertain. Germline V gene lookup returns CDR1 SQVTM and CDR2 ANQGSEA. Between the trimmed V and J ends, which lost 7 bases and 3 bases, there was a span of 15 bases. The CDR3 runs 14 residues. CDR3 in amino acids: CSARTGEANEKLFF. The CDR3 DNA reads TGCAGCGCTAGGACGGGAGAAGCTAATGAAAAACTGTTTTTT.

The chain employs TRBV5-1 and TRBJ1-6; weak D call: TRBD1 (6 bases). This CDR3 has 16 residues. Germline CDR1 is SGHRS and CDR2 is YFSETQ. V was trimmed by 0 bases and J by 10 bases, leaving 17 bases between them. CDR3 region: CASSLAQTGSGSPLHF. The CDR3 coding sequence is TGCGCCAGCAGCTTGGCCCAGACAGGATCTGGATCACCCCTCCACTTT.

V and J are TRBV6-5 and TRBJ1-1; maybe TRBD1 (5 bases). Germline V CDR1 and CDR2: MNHEY, SVGAGI. Trimming left V 8 bases short and J 3 bases short, with 13 bases between. This CDR3 region has 13 residues. In DNA form, the CDR3 reads TGTGCCAGCTGCAGGGATATGTACACTGAAGCTTTCTTT. Its protein is CASCRDMYTEAFF.

The CDR3 sequence: CSVAGGTGNYEQYF. The CDR3 DNA reads TGCAGCGTTGCGGGGGGTACAGGGAACTACGAGCAGTACTTC. The chain links TRBV29-1 to TRBJ2-7, with D possibly TRBD2 on 7 matching bases. Germline-derived CDR1 and CDR2 are SQVTM and ANQGSEA. The germline V and J ends were trimmed by 4 bases and 3 bases, with 16 bases remaining between them. This CDR3 has 14 amino acids.

The rearrangement joins TRBV4-2 to TRBJ1-2; maybe TRBD1 (5 bases). The CDR3 spans 16 residues. V lost 0 bases, J lost 4 bases, and 15 bases lay in between. Per germline, CDR1 LGHNA and CDR2 YNFKEQ. CDR3 in DNA: TGTGCCAGCAGCCAAGAATTAAGCGACAGAAGCTATGGCTACACCTTC. Residues: CASSQELSDRSYGYTF.

Regarding this clone: At one end, the junction sequence differs from germline, possibly due to a read error. This chain uses TRBV3-1 (or the pseudogene TRBV3-2) with TRBJ1-1; D unresolved. Germline CDR1 LGHDT, CDR2 YNNKEL (reference sequence). This CDR3 region has 13 residues. The CDR3 reads CASSLSQKNYLRF. CDR3 DNA sequence: TGTGCCAGCAGCCTTTCCCAGAAGAATTACCTTCGCTTT.

This rearrangement joins TRBV20-1 to TRBJ2-7; 8 bases align to TRBD1. Germline-derived CDR1 and CDR2 are DFQATT and SNEGSKA (reference sequence). Losses at the gene ends were 3 bases for V and 1 base for J; bases not matched to a gene: 8. The CDR3 totals 15 residues. CDR3 in amino acids: CSASEATGGSYEQYF. The DNA for the CDR3 is TGCAGTGCTAGTGAGGCCACAGGGGGGTCCTACGAGCAGTACTTC.

The sample holds a few counts of this clone. CDR3 protein: CASRKQQNTGELFF. CDR3 in DNA: TGTGCCAGCAGAAAACAACAGAACACCGGGGAGCTGTTTTTT. The rearrangement uses TRBV9 and TRBJ2-2; D unresolved. CDR1 SGDLS and CDR2 YYNGEE come from the germline V gene. The CDR3 sequence is 14 residues long. With 5 bases removed from V and 1 base from J, the gap between germline ends came to 9 bases.

The chain recombines TRBV7-9 with TRBJ2-5, with 8 bases that match TRBD1. The CDR3 spans 14 residues. V was clipped by 1 base and J by 6 bases; unmatched bases: 4. Germline-derived CDR1 and CDR2 are SEHNR and FQNEAQ (reference sequence). The DNA for the CDR3 is TGTGCCAGCAGCTTAGGGACAGGGAGGCAGACCCAGTACTTC. Translation: CASSLGTGRQTQYF.

The chain joins TRBV6-4 to TRBJ2-3, with 9 bases matching TRBD1. V lost 0 bases, J lost 3 bases, and 1 base stayed unmatched. The germline CDR1 and CDR2 sequences are MRHNA and SNTAGT. The CDR3 is 15 amino acids. The CDR3 sequence: CASSDSGQGTDTQYF. The CDR3 coding sequence is TGTGCCAGCAGTGACTCTGGACAGGGGACAGATACGCAGTATTTT.

This chain uses TRBV11-2 with TRBJ1-2; 9 bases align to TRBD1. The CDR3 consists of 13 residues. The V gene end was trimmed by 5 bases and the J gene end by 5 bases; junction bases not matched to a gene: 3. Germline V gene lookup returns CDR1 SGHAT and CDR2 FQNNGV. The CDR3 reads CASSPGQGYGYTF. Here the CDR3 DNA reads TGTGCCAGCAGCCCTGGACAGGGGTATGGCTACACCTTC.

This chain connects TRBV3-1 (or the pseudogene TRBV3-2) to TRBJ1-2; TRBD1 is a possible D gene (6 bases). V dropped 4 bases and J dropped 2 bases, with 14 bases sitting between them. The length of the CDR3 is 15 residues. Germline CDR1 reads LGHDT; CDR2 reads YNNKEL (reference sequence). DNA of the CDR3: TGTGCCAGCAGCCGAGGTTTGGGGGCGAACTATGGCTACACCTTC. Translation gives CASSRGLGANYGYTF.

This CDR3 is CASSPGTGLDTEAFF. For the CDR3, the DNA is TGTGCCAGCAGTCCGGGGACAGGTTTGGACACTGAAGCTTTCTTT. The chain combines TRBV27 with TRBJ1-1; 8 bases align to TRBD1. In germline, CDR1 is MNHEY, CDR2 SMNVEV (reference sequence). J gave up 3 bases and V 5 bases, and 8 bases lay outside the gene matches. The CDR3 length is 15 residues.

The chain couples TRBV7-6 to TRBJ2-3, with 8 bases matching TRBD2. CDR1 is SGHVS and CDR2 is FNYEAQ in the germline V gene. The CDR3 covers 16 residues. V gave up 0 bases and J gave up 2 bases; unmatched junction bases: 4. CDR3 amino acids: CASSLASGENTDTQYF. DNA for the CDR3: TGTGCCAGCAGCTTAGCTAGCGGGGAAAACACAGATACGCAGTATTTT.

The chain joins TRBV19 to TRBJ1-1; perhaps TRBD1 as D (5 bases). The CDR3 length is 14 residues. The germline V gene has CDR1 LNHDA and CDR2 SQIVND (reference sequence). Trimming removed 9 bases at V and 2 bases at J, with 16 bases between. The CDR3 nucleotides are TGTGCCAGACCTCGACGGGGGAAAAACACTGAAGCTTTCTTT. Translating it yields CARPRRGKNTEAFF. The full variable domain, completed using reference TRBV19 and TRBJ1-1, is DGGITQSPKYLFRKEGQNVTLSCEQNLNHDAMYWYRQDPGQGLRLIYYSQIVNDFQKGDIAEGYSVSREKKESFPLTVTSAQKNPTAFYLCARPRRGKNTEAFFGQGTRLTVV.

This clone has a single count. The gene calls are TRBV7-2 and TRBJ2-2; possible D gene TRBD1, 5 bases. V gave up 5 bases and J gave up 3 bases, with 19 bases separating them. This CDR3 contains 17 residues. Germline CDR1 is SGHTA and CDR2 is FQGNSA. For the CDR3, the DNA is TGTGCCAGCAGCCCCCTTGGGGCAGTCGGAGACACCGGGGAGCTGTTTTTT. Its translation: CASSPLGAVGDTGELFF. The full variable domain, with the rest looked up from reference TRBV7-2 and TRBJ2-2, is GAGVSQSPSNKVTEKGKDVELRCDPISGHTALYWYRQSLGQGLEFLIYFQGNSAPDKSGLPSDRFSAERTGGSVSTLTIQRTQQEDSAVYLCASSPLGAVGDTGELFFGEGSRLTVL.

The CDR3 region has the DNA TGTGCTAGTGCCCCCCGCGGGGGCAGCTATAGCAATCAGCCCCAGCATTTT. This codes for CASAPRGGSYSNQPQHF. The gene calls are TRBV12-5 and TRBJ1-5; possible D gene TRBD1, 6 bases. The CDR3 loop spans 17 amino acids. V was clipped by 7 bases and J by 0 bases, with 19 bases between them. The germline CDR1 and CDR2 sequences are LGHNT and FRNRAP.

V and J are TRBV6-1 and TRBJ1-4; D gene unclear. The V end lost 3 bases, the J end lost 5 bases, and 7 bases lay between the germline ends. Germline V gene data show CDR1 as MNHNS and CDR2 as SASEGT. This CDR3 is built from 13 residues. The DNA for the CDR3 is TGTGCCAGCAGTGACAGACTGAATGAAAAACTGTTTTTT. Amino acid sequence: CASSDRLNEKLFF.

This chain's CDR3 is CASSPPVIMNTEAFF. The CDR3 region has the DNA TGTGCCAGCAGCCCCCCGGTGATTATGAACACTGAAGCTTTCTTT. The chain employs TRBV7-2 and TRBJ1-1; D gene unclear. V was cut by 5 bases and J by 0 bases, with 13 bases left in between. The CDR3 covers 15 residues. Germline V gene lookup returns CDR1 SGHTA and CDR2 FQGNSA.

This chain uses TRBV7-8 with TRBJ2-5, with TRBD1 matching 7 bases. V lost 2 bases to trimming and J lost 1 base; unmatched junction nucleotides: 7. This CDR3 is built from 16 residues. Germline V gives CDR1 SGHVS, CDR2 FQNEAQ. The CDR3 nucleotides are TGTGCCAGCAGCTTAAGCCCCACAGGGGCCCAAGAGACCCAGTACTTC. This codes for CASSLSPTGAQETQYF.

This sequence joins TRBV28 and TRBJ1-2; D not resolved. This CDR3 has 13 amino acids. The germline CDR1 and CDR2 sequences are MDHEN and SYDVKM. V lost 3 bases, J lost 8 bases, and 13 bases lay in between. The CDR3 coding sequence is TGTGCCAGCAGTTTCTACCCCCTCCAAGGCTACACCTTC. Translating it yields CASSFYPLQGYTF.

V gene TRBV7-2 combines with J gene TRBJ1-3; D call uncertain. This CDR3 region has 17 residues. Germline values: CDR1 SGHTA, CDR2 FQGNSA. Between the trimmed V and J ends, which lost 5 bases and 0 bases, there was a span of 17 bases. CDR3 region: CASSERVVTISGNTIYF. In DNA form, the CDR3 reads TGTGCCAGCAGCGAGAGGGTAGTCACGATCTCTGGAAACACCATATATTTT.

This chain joins TRBV7-2 and TRBJ1-1, with a weak D call TRBD1 (5 bases). V gave up 3 bases and J gave up 3 bases, with 14 bases separating them. Per germline, CDR1 SGHTA and CDR2 FQGNSA. The CDR3 is 15 amino acids. This CDR3 reads CASSLGPGGHTEAFF. CDR3 nucleotide sequence: TGTGCCAGCAGCTTGGGCCCCGGGGGACACACTGAAGCTTTCTTT. Complete variable domain (other parts from reference TRBV7-2 and TRBJ1-1): GAGVSQSPSNKVTEKGKDVELRCDPISGHTALYWYRQSLGQGLEFLIYFQGNSAPDKSGLPSDRFSAERTGGSVSTLTIQRTQQEDSAVYLCASSLGPGGHTEAFFGQGTRLTVV.

This chain joins TRBV5-4 and TRBJ2-3, with D uncertain. The V end lost 4 bases, the J end lost 0 bases, and 12 bases lay between the germline ends. This CDR3 spans 15 amino acids. Germline CDR1 is SGHNT and CDR2 is YYREEE (reference sequence). CDR3 loop: CASSLAQLSTDTQYF. CDR3 nucleotides: TGTGCCAGCAGCCTTGCTCAACTCAGCACAGATACGCAGTATTTT.

The chain has TRBV6-5 and TRBJ1-2; D is perhaps TRBD1 (5 bases). The V and J ends lost 0 bases and 7 bases respectively, with 15 bases between them. CDR3 size: 15 residues. Germline V lookup: CDR1 MNHEY, CDR2 SVGAGI. The CDR3 reads CASSYSTDKLRGYTF. The CDR3 coding sequence is TGTGCCAGCAGTTACTCGACAGACAAATTACGTGGCTACACCTTC.

The chain is built from TRBV11-2 and TRBJ1-1; D gene unclear. V lost 3 bases to trimming and J lost 5 bases, with 7 bases between them. This CDR3 has 12 residues. Germline assignment: CDR1 SGHAT and CDR2 FQNNGV. CDR3 residues: CASSFSETEAFF. The CDR3 DNA is TGTGCCAGCAGCTTTTCGGAGACTGAAGCTTTCTTT.